The 28 T cell receptor beta chains below all came from one sample that was sequenced in a study of lymphopenia after photon versus proton radiotherapy. Measured with immunoSEQ multiplex PCR; TCRdb has only the in-frame clones, and not every one. The table has about 25,000 clones, less than 90% seen once. Specimen: peripheral blood, collected from a patient treated with photon-based radiotherapy. The receptor source for this set is a woman aged 50 to 60 with pancreatic cancer.

This clone was seen a handful of times. The chain combines TRBV7-9 with TRBJ2-7; a weak D match, TRBD1 (5 bases). Germline CDR1 reads SEHNR; CDR2 reads FQNEAQ (reference sequence). The CDR3 covers 14 residues. With 0 bases removed from V and 4 bases from J, the gap between germline ends came to 10 bases. CDR3 sequence (DNA): TGTGCCAGCAGCTTAGCGGGCAGGACATACGAGCAGTACTTC. It yields the protein CASSLAGRTYEQYF.

There are a few counts of this clone. The chain joins TRBV7-9 to TRBJ2-7, with D perhaps TRBD2 (7 bases). V lost 1 base and J lost 3, with 19 bases in between. The germline V gene encodes CDR1 SEHNR and CDR2 FQNEAQ (reference sequence). This CDR3 comprises 17 residues. Written as DNA, the CDR3 is TGTGCCAGCAGCTTAGATCGAGGGGGAGGGGAGAGCTACGAGCAGTACTTC. Translated, it gives CASSLDRGGGESYEQYF.

V and J are TRBV7-3 and TRBJ2-1; 12 nucleotides match TRBD2. CDR1 and CDR2 from the germline V gene are SGHTA and FQGTGA. V lost 5 bases to trimming and J lost 5 bases; unmatched junction nucleotides: 4. This CDR3 is built from 15 residues. CDR3 sequence reads: CASSPTSGRNNEQFF. The CDR3 DNA sequence: TGTGCCAGCAGCCCGACTAGCGGGAGAAACAATGAGCAGTTCTTC.

The chain carries TRBV10-3 and TRBJ2-1; possibly TRBD1 or TRBD2 for D (5 bases each). CDR1 ENHRY and CDR2 SYGVKD come from the germline V gene. The CDR3 contains 15 residues. Trimming cost V 5 bases and J 3 bases, with 14 bases left between them. Here the CDR3 DNA reads TGTGCCATCAGTTCCCGGGACGGAGTCTACAATGAGCAGTTCTTC. It encodes CAISSRDGVYNEQFF.

The chain employs TRBV7-8 and TRBJ1-2; D is perhaps TRBD1 (6 bases). Germline V gives CDR1 SGHVS, CDR2 FQNEAQ. This CDR3 region has 12 residues. Between the trimmed V and J ends, which lost 4 bases and 8 bases, there was a span of 11 bases. The CDR3 nucleotides are TGTGCCAGCAGCTGGTTTGGGGGCGGCTACACCTTC. The encoded protein is CASSWFGGGYTF.

This clone has just a few counts. The chain links TRBV15 to TRBJ1-5, with TRBD1 as a possible D gene (6 bases). Trimming removed 3 bases from V and 4 bases from J, with 13 bases in between. Germline CDR1 LNHNV, CDR2 YYDKDF (reference sequence). CDR3 length: 15 amino acids. CDR3 in DNA: TGTGCCACCAGCAGTCACAGGGCCCCGAATCAGCCCCAGCATTTT. This sequence encodes CATSSHRAPNQPQHF.

The V gene is TRBV15, the J gene TRBJ1-4; 8 nucleotides match TRBD1. CDR1 and CDR2 (germline): LNHNV, YYDKDF (reference sequence). The trim removed 1 base at V and 1 base at J, leaving 2 bases unmatched. The CDR3 is made up of 16 amino acids. This chain's CDR3 is CATSRVRGRTNEKLFF. Written as DNA, the CDR3 is TGTGCCACCAGCAGAGTCAGGGGGCGAACTAATGAAAAACTGTTTTTT.

The genes are TRBV5-5 and TRBJ2-7; a weak D match, TRBD2 (6 bases). The V and J ends lost 4 bases and 1 base respectively, with 21 bases between them. Germline CDR1 is SGHKS and CDR2 is YYEKEE (reference sequence). The CDR3 is made up of 17 amino acids. Here the CDR3 reads CASSRDSGRLGSYEQYF. The DNA of the CDR3 is TGTGCCAGCAGCCGGGACTCCGGGCGCCTGGGGTCCTACGAGCAGTACTTC.

This clone was seen a handful of times. The chain recombines TRBV7-6 with TRBJ2-2; 10 bases match TRBD2. V lost 3 bases to trimming and J lost 4 bases; unmatched junction nucleotides: 8. CDR3 size: 17 residues. Germline V gives CDR1 SGHVS, CDR2 FNYEAQ. The CDR3 protein is CASSFLAGEVGTGELFF. The CDR3 coding sequence is TGTGCCAGCAGCTTCCTAGCGGGAGAGGTGGGCACCGGGGAGCTGTTTTTT.

The DNA of the CDR3 is TGTGCCAGCAGTGCCCACATCACAGATACGCAGTATTTT. Translating gives CASSAHITDTQYF. This chain joins TRBV2 and TRBJ2-3; the D is unclear. The CDR3 spans 13 residues. The germline gives CDR1 SNHLY, CDR2 FYNNEI. The V gene lost 4 bases and the J gene lost 2 bases, with 7 bases spanning the gap.

V is TRBV18 and J is TRBJ1-5; 7 bases match TRBD1. Losses at the gene ends were 1 base for V and 0 bases for J; bases not matched to a gene: 3. The germline gives CDR1 KGHSH, CDR2 LQKENI. The CDR3 extends over 16 amino acids. The CDR3 coding sequence is TGTGCCAGCTCACCACGTGGGACAGCTAGCAATCAGCCCCAGCATTTT. Translated: CASSPRGTASNQPQHF.

The chain employs TRBV6-5 and TRBJ1-3; no clear D gene. With 6 bases removed from V and 0 bases from J, the gap between germline ends came to 12 bases. Germline CDR1 MNHEY, CDR2 SVGAGI. This CDR3 is built from 15 residues. The CDR3 loop reads CASRLTPSSGNTIYF. The CDR3 bases are TGTGCCAGCAGATTAACTCCGAGCTCTGGAAACACCATATATTTT.

This clone was seen a handful of times. The chain is built from TRBV9 and TRBJ2-1; 10 bases are a match to TRBD2. The CDR3 is 15 residues long. CDR1 is SGDLS, CDR2 YYNGEE, per germline. V shed 1 base, J shed 6 bases, and the junction held 4 bases outside the gene matches. The CDR3 region has the DNA TGTGCCAGCAGCGTACAAGCGGGAGGGGGCAATGAGCAGTTCTTC. Its protein product is CASSVQAGGGNEQFF.

A single count supports this clone. The chain uses TRBV25-1 and TRBJ2-5; no clear D gene. Germline V gene data show CDR1 as MGHDK and CDR2 as SYGVNS. CDR3 size: 13 residues. Trimming left V 7 bases short and J 5 bases short, with 14 bases between. Here the CDR3 DNA reads TGTGCCAGCAATCACGAACTGGAGGAGACCCAGTACTTC. Translating it yields CASNHELEETQYF.

V and J are TRBV27 and TRBJ2-3; weak D call: TRBD2 (6 bases). V was clipped by 4 bases and J by 6 bases, with 17 bases between them. The CDR3 loop spans 15 amino acids. Per germline, CDR1 MNHEY and CDR2 SMNVEV (reference sequence). The CDR3 loop is CASSYWGESGDTQYF. The CDR3 nucleotides read TGTGCCAGCAGTTACTGGGGGGAAAGCGGGGATACGCAGTATTTT.

Only one count was recorded for this clone. This sequence joins TRBV6-6 and TRBJ2-5; 8 bases agree with TRBD2. Germline lookup yields CDR1 MNHNY and CDR2 SVGAGI (reference sequence). This CDR3 is 15 amino acids long. The junction had 3 bases not matched to a gene; V was cut back by 0 bases and J by 3 bases. CDR3 region: CASSYSGTSKETQYF. CDR3 DNA sequence: TGTGCCAGCAGTTACTCGGGGACTAGTAAAGAGACCCAGTACTTC.

V usage is TRBV7-2 and J usage is TRBJ2-7; maybe TRBD1 (6 bases). Germline lookup yields CDR1 SGHTA and CDR2 FQGNSA. The CDR3 has 13 residues. V lost 1 base to trimming and J lost 7 bases, with 11 bases between them. The CDR3 sequence is CASSLGQATEQYF. DNA of the CDR3: TGTGCCAGCAGCTTAGGACAGGCCACGGAGCAGTACTTC. Variable domain in full (rest from reference TRBV7-2 and TRBJ2-7): GAGVSQSPSNKVTEKGKDVELRCDPISGHTALYWYRQSLGQGLEFLIYFQGNSAPDKSGLPSDRFSAERTGGSVSTLTIQRTQQEDSAVYLCASSLGQATEQYFGPGTRLTVT.

CDR3 region: CASSLARGPNEKLFF. DNA for the CDR3: TGTGCCAGCTCACTTGCCCGGGGCCCTAATGAAAAACTGTTTTTT. This chain links TRBV18 with TRBJ1-4, with D possibly matching TRBD1 (5 bases). V lost 4 bases and J lost 3, with 12 bases in between. Germline CDR1 is KGHSH and CDR2 is LQKENI. The CDR3 has 15 residues.

The chain has TRBV21-1 and TRBJ2-5; no DNA check was done on the table's D call, TRBD2. TRBV21-1 is a recognized pseudogene. The CDR3 contains 19 residues. The CDR3 region is CASSKGLAGRMSSKETQYF. Written as DNA, the CDR3 is TGTGCCAGCAGCAAAGGACTAGCGGGAAGGATGAGCTCAAAAGAGACCCAGTACTTC.

The V and J genes are TRBV7-6 and TRBJ2-2; the D gene is possibly TRBD2 (6 bases). CDR3 size: 16 residues. V lost 1 base, J lost 1 base, and 10 bases lay in between. Germline lookup yields CDR1 SGHVS and CDR2 FNYEAQ. The CDR3 sequence: CASSLGLARNTGELFF. The CDR3 bases are TGTGCCAGCAGCTTAGGCCTAGCGCGGAACACCGGGGAGCTGTTTTTT.

The chain links TRBV11-2 to TRBJ1-1; 7 nucleotides match TRBD1. J gave up 4 bases and V 0 bases, and 5 bases lay outside the gene matches. Germline V CDR1 and CDR2: SGHAT, FQNNGV. This CDR3 has 15 amino acids. The CDR3 DNA reads as TGTGCCAGCAGCTTAGACAGCAGGGGGGGCACTGAAGCTTTCTTT. Amino acids: CASSLDSRGGTEAFF. Full variable domain (remainder filled in from reference TRBV11-2 and TRBJ1-1): EAGVAQSPRYKIIEKRQSVAFWCNPISGHATLYWYQQILGQGPKLLIQFQNNGVVDDSQLPKDRFSAERLKGVDSTLKIQPAKLEDSAVYLCASSLDSRGGTEAFFGQGTRLTVV.

The table lists this clone with a few counts. This chain connects TRBV5-1 to TRBJ1-1; no firm D call. The germline CDR1 and CDR2 sequences are SGHRS and YFSETQ. V shed 0 bases and J shed 1 base, with 10 bases lying between them. The CDR3 spans 15 residues. The CDR3 spells CASSLEVKRNTEAFF. As DNA, the CDR3 is TGCGCCAGCAGCTTGGAAGTGAAAAGGAACACTGAAGCTTTCTTT.

This clone was detected only a few times. The chain couples TRBV28 to TRBJ2-5; 9 nucleotides line up with TRBD1. Germline CDR1 MDHEN, CDR2 SYDVKM. Trimming at V came to 4 bases and at J to 5 bases, leaving 8 bases not matched to a gene. The CDR3 consists of 15 residues. CDR3 sequence reads: CASSSPDRGGETQYF. The DNA for the CDR3 is TGTGCCAGCAGTTCTCCCGACAGGGGGGGGGAGACCCAGTACTTC.

V and J are TRBV5-6 and TRBJ2-7; 8 bases line up with TRBD2. There are 14 residues in the CDR3. The germline V gene has CDR1 SGHDT and CDR2 YYEEEE. Losses at the gene ends were 4 bases for V and 7 bases for J; bases not matched to a gene: 10. CDR3 loop: CASSPGLGVEEQYF. The DNA of the CDR3 is TGTGCCAGCAGCCCGGGACTAGGTGTTGAAGAGCAGTACTTC.

This clone was detected a few times. The chain employs TRBV18 and TRBJ1-1, with 9 nucleotides matching TRBD1. V gave up 4 bases and J gave up 4 bases; unmatched junction bases: 13. The germline V gene encodes CDR1 KGHSH and CDR2 LQKENI. This CDR3 contains 17 residues. The DNA for the CDR3 is TGTGCCAGCTCACTATCAGGACAGGGGACTAGATCCACTGAAGCTTTCTTT. Its protein product is CASSLSGQGTRSTEAFF.

This clone was counted once. This chain uses TRBV4-3 with TRBJ1-2; TRBD1 is a possible D gene (6 bases). V was trimmed by 4 bases and J by 4 bases, leaving 16 bases between them. Germline V gene sequence: CDR1 LGHNA, CDR2 YSLEER. The CDR3 has 15 residues. The CDR3 is CASSRGGPTGYGYTF. DNA for the CDR3: TGCGCCAGCAGCCGAGGGGGGCCGACTGGCTATGGCTACACCTTC.

The chain joins TRBV19 to TRBJ2-1; 8 bases are shared with TRBD2. Germline-derived CDR1 and CDR2 are LNHDA and SQIVND (reference sequence). The trim removed 5 bases at V and 3 bases at J, leaving 3 bases unmatched. The length of the CDR3 is 14 residues. The CDR3 here is CASSWREVYNEQFF. CDR3 DNA sequence: TGTGCCAGTAGTTGGCGGGAGGTCTACAATGAGCAGTTCTTC.

This clone was seen more than once but under ten times. This chain joins TRBV29-1 and TRBJ2-7, with 11 nucleotides matching TRBD1. After removal of 4 bases from V and 4 bases from J, the junction contained 3 bases not matched to a gene. The CDR3 is 13 amino acids. CDR1 is SQVTM and CDR2 is ANQGSEA in the germline V gene. CDR3: CSVGGTGGYEQYF. CDR3 DNA: TGCAGCGTTGGGGGGACAGGGGGTTACGAGCAGTACTTC.